Below are 32 T cell receptor beta chains sequenced from a single sample in a study of technical replicates of blood from a few donors. Only in-frame clones appear in the TCRdb table, and some are missing; sequencing was by immunoSEQ multiplex PCR. This sample yields roughly 80,000 clones, of which about 91% are seen a single time; 0.25% belongs to the top ten. Input material: T cells isolated from PBMCs. The receptors here all came from a human donor in good health.

V is TRBV15 and J is TRBJ1-1, with 7 bases fitting TRBD1. The CDR3 has 16 amino acids. Trimming removed 0 bases from V and 6 bases from J; junction bases left unmatched: 10. Germline lookup yields CDR1 LNHNV and CDR2 YYDKDF (reference sequence). Here the CDR3 reads CATSRDDRVLLSEAFF. The CDR3 DNA sequence: TGTGCCACCAGCAGAGACGACAGGGTCTTACTTTCTGAAGCTTTCTTT.

A single count supports this clone. The genes are TRBV4-2 and TRBJ2-7; 13 bases line up with TRBD2. The CDR3 has 17 amino acids. V trimming: 2 bases; J trimming: 0 bases; junction bases outside the gene matches: 4. Germline values: CDR1 LGHNA, CDR2 YNFKEQ. DNA of the CDR3: TGTGCCAGCAGCCAACCAGGGACTAGCGGGACCTCCTACGAGCAGTACTTC. This gives the protein CASSQPGTSGTSYEQYF.

This chain uses TRBV27 with TRBJ2-3, with D maybe TRBD2 (6 bases). The CDR3 extends over 15 amino acids. Germline V gives CDR1 MNHEY, CDR2 SMNVEV (reference sequence). V shed 4 bases and J shed 6 bases, with 17 bases lying between them. The DNA for the CDR3 is TGTGCCAGCAGTTCCGCAGCCACTAGCCCCGATACGCAGTATTTT. It translates to CASSSAATSPDTQYF.

This sequence joins TRBV5-6 and TRBJ2-4, with a possible D match to TRBD2 (5 bases). The CDR3 is 14 amino acids. Per the germline V gene, CDR1 is SGHDT and CDR2 is YYEEEE. V was cut by 4 bases and J by 6 bases, with 14 bases left in between. The CDR3 DNA follows: TGTGCCAGCAGCAGAGCCGGGATAGGAAACATTCAGTACTTC. Translated: CASSRAGIGNIQYF.

This clone was seen once. The J gene is TRBJ2-7, the V gene TRBV18; weak D call: TRBD2 (5 bases). Trimming took off 6 bases at V and 9 bases at J, with 15 bases between the two ends. The CDR3 runs 12 residues. The germline V gene has CDR1 KGHSH and CDR2 LQKENI. CDR3 DNA: TGTGCCAGCTCGCCTACCGGAGAGGGGCAGTACTTC. Amino acid sequence: CASSPTGEGQYF.

The chain uses TRBV6-1 and TRBJ2-7, with TRBD2 matching over 7 bases. The V gene's germline CDR1 is MNHNS and CDR2 SASEGT. The ends lost 6 bases at V and 0 bases at J; junction bases unmatched: 5. This CDR3 has 14 residues. The CDR3 here is CASRYASGSYEQYF. The CDR3 coding sequence is TGTGCCAGCAGGTACGCTAGCGGCTCCTACGAGCAGTACTTC.

This clone was found once. The chain couples TRBV25-1 to TRBJ1-3; D is unclear. The length of the CDR3 is 17 residues. CDR1 is MGHDK, CDR2 SYGVNS, per germline. Trimming took off 2 bases at V and 1 base at J, with 15 bases between the two ends. CDR3: CASSELSGPRSGNTIYF. CDR3 coding DNA: TGTGCCAGCAGTGAACTTTCAGGTCCCAGGTCTGGAAACACCATATATTTT.

This sequence joins TRBV5-6 and TRBJ1-5, with TRBD1 matching over 9 bases. Germline V gives CDR1 SGHDT, CDR2 YYEEEE. This CDR3 comprises 14 residues. V dropped 2 bases and J dropped 6; count of bases not matched to a gene: 3. Here the CDR3 reads CASSFGTGFQPQHF. Written as DNA, the CDR3 is TGTGCCAGCAGCTTCGGGACAGGGTTTCAGCCCCAGCATTTT.

The chain couples TRBV9 to TRBJ2-7; D is undetermined. This CDR3 region has 13 residues. Germline CDR1 is SGDLS and CDR2 is YYNGEE. V gave up 3 bases and J gave up 6 bases, with 13 bases separating them. CDR3 nucleotide sequence: TGTGCCAGCAGCGGTCAGGCCCCAGGCGAGCAGTACTTC. It codes for CASSGQAPGEQYF.

V usage is TRBV28 and J usage is TRBJ2-6; D is ambiguous. CDR3 length: 17 residues. Germline CDR1 reads MDHEN; CDR2 reads SYDVKM. Trimming pared 5 bases from V and 2 bases from J, leaving 16 bases between. This CDR3 is CASSLLRRLTGANVLTF. CDR3 nucleotides: TGTGCCAGCAGTCTCCTCCGTCGACTTACTGGGGCCAACGTCCTGACTTTC.

The chain links TRBV5-6 to TRBJ2-5, with D tentatively TRBD1 (5 bases). Trimming shortened V by 4 bases and J by 4 bases, and 20 bases separated the two germline ends. Per the germline V gene, CDR1 is SGHDT and CDR2 is YYEEEE. The length of the CDR3 is 16 residues. This CDR3 is CASSRNGARTGETQYF. The CDR3 nucleotides are TGTGCCAGCAGCCGGAATGGGGCCAGGACGGGAGAGACCCAGTACTTC.

This chain links TRBV11-2 with TRBJ2-5, with TRBD2 identical over 9 bases. Trimming at V came to 1 base and at J to 4 bases, leaving 7 bases not matched to a gene. The CDR3 spans 16 residues. The germline V gene has CDR1 SGHAT and CDR2 FQNNGV. The CDR3 loop reads CASSLASSGVRETQYF. The CDR3 coding sequence is TGTGCCAGCAGCTTAGCTTCTAGCGGGGTAAGAGAGACCCAGTACTTC.

The chain combines TRBV4-1 with TRBJ1-2; no definite D call. The CDR3 spans 13 residues. Germline V gene lookup returns CDR1 MGHRA and CDR2 YSYEKL. V lost 6 bases, J lost 6 bases, and 14 bases lay in between. CDR3 bases: TGCGCCAGCAGTCTCTATCCGGGGAATGGCTACACCTTC. Translating gives CASSLYPGNGYTF.

This clone has a single count. The chain carries TRBV5-1 and TRBJ2-7; 9 bases map to TRBD1. CDR3 size: 14 residues. The germline V gene encodes CDR1 SGHRS and CDR2 YFSETQ. With 4 bases clipped from V and 3 bases from J, the junction kept 5 bases outside the gene matches. The CDR3 is CASSNGTGSYEQYF. For the CDR3, the DNA is TGCGCCAGCAGCAACGGGACAGGGAGCTACGAGCAGTACTTC.

This clone was seen a single time. The rearrangement links TRBV19 to TRBJ2-3, with 9 nucleotides matching TRBD2. The ends lost 5 bases at V and 1 base at J; junction bases unmatched: 4. In germline, CDR1 is LNHDA, CDR2 SQIVND (reference sequence). This CDR3 comprises 15 residues. The DNA for the CDR3 is TGTGCCAGTAGTCTGAAGCGGGGGGGCACAGATACGCAGTATTTT. Protein sequence: CASSLKRGGTDTQYF.

The chain carries TRBV6-5 and TRBJ1-6; D is undetermined. The CDR3 loop spans 16 amino acids. The germline V gene has CDR1 MNHEY and CDR2 SVGAGI. V was pared by 0 bases and J by 7 bases, with 13 bases between. The CDR3: CASSYSSGSRNSPLHF. For the CDR3, the DNA is TGTGCCAGCAGTTACTCGTCGGGAAGTCGGAATTCACCCCTCCACTTT.

J is TRBJ1-2 and V is TRBV19; 10 bases are shared with TRBD1. J lost 14 bases, V lost 5 bases, and 8 bases had no gene match. The CDR3 runs 12 residues. The germline gives CDR1 LNHDA, CDR2 SQIVND (reference sequence). The CDR3 region is CASSLRDRGKTF. DNA of the CDR3: TGTGCCAGTAGTCTCAGGGACAGGGGCAAAACCTTC.

V is TRBV30 and J is TRBJ1-4; 9 nucleotides agree with TRBD1. This CDR3 region has 16 residues. J lost 0 bases, V lost 3 bases, and 5 bases had no gene match. Germline CDR1 is GTSNPN and CDR2 is SVGIG (reference sequence). CDR3 nucleotide sequence: TGTGCCTGGAGCCCGGGACAGGGAACAACTAATGAAAAACTGTTTTTT. It is translated as CAWSPGQGTTNEKLFF.

The chain is built from TRBV6-6 and TRBJ2-3; a weak D match, TRBD1 (6 bases). This CDR3 has 15 residues. Per germline, CDR1 MNHNY and CDR2 SVGAGI (reference sequence). The germline V and J ends were trimmed by 0 bases and 6 bases, with 13 bases remaining between them. CDR3 sequence reads: CASSYSGPGADTQYF. The CDR3 nucleotides read TGTGCCAGCAGTTACTCGGGTCCAGGGGCCGATACGCAGTATTTT.

V gene TRBV5-1 combines with J gene TRBJ2-3; 8 bases fit TRBD2. The germline V gene encodes CDR1 SGHRS and CDR2 YFSETQ. The CDR3 is made up of 18 amino acids. The V segment lost 0 bases and the J segment 0 bases; nucleotides outside the gene matches: 9. CDR3: CASSLDSGTPPSTDTQYF. The CDR3 region has the DNA TGCGCCAGCAGCTTGGATAGCGGGACTCCTCCTAGCACAGATACGCAGTATTTT. The variable domain in full, completed from reference TRBV5-1 and TRBJ2-3, reads KAGVTQTPRYLIKTRGQQVTLSCSPISGHRSVSWYQQTPGQGLQFLFEYFSETQRNKGNFPGRFSGRQFSNSRSEMNVSTLELGDSALYLCASSLDSGTPPSTDTQYFGPGTRLTVL.

The chain has TRBV5-1 and TRBJ1-1; TRBD1 agrees at 10 bases. J gave up 5 bases and V 4 bases, and 8 bases lay outside the gene matches. The germline V gene encodes CDR1 SGHRS and CDR2 YFSETQ. The CDR3 covers 15 residues. The CDR3 reads CASSPGQGVWTEAFF. CDR3 nucleotides: TGCGCCAGCAGCCCAGGACAGGGGGTCTGGACTGAAGCTTTCTTT.

The chain has TRBV6-1 and TRBJ1-1; possible D gene TRBD1, 5 bases. There are 14 residues in the CDR3. Deletions cut 3 bases from V and 4 bases from J, with 12 bases between. CDR1 is MNHNS and CDR2 is SASEGT in the germline V gene. CDR3 nucleotides: TGTGCCAGCAGTGATTGGGGCGGCGGCACTGAAGCTTTCTTT. Translation gives CASSDWGGGTEAFF.

J is TRBJ2-2 and V is TRBV10-3, with 10 bases fitting TRBD2. V lost 10 bases to trimming and J lost 5 bases; unmatched junction nucleotides: 4. The CDR3 has 13 residues. The germline CDR1 and CDR2 sequences are ENHRY and SYGVKD. The CDR3 nucleotides are TGTGCCACCGGGACTAGCGTGACCGGGGAGCTGTTTTTT. Encoded protein: CATGTSVTGELFF.

The rearrangement links TRBV19 to TRBJ2-7, with 8 bases lining up with TRBD2. The CDR3 spans 13 residues. V shed 8 bases, J shed 7 bases, and the junction held 10 bases outside the gene matches. Germline CDR1 and CDR2: LNHDA and SQIVND (reference sequence). The CDR3 bases are TGTGCCAGTTCTCTTACTAGCGGCTTAGAGCAGTACTTC. Translating it yields CASSLTSGLEQYF.

The chain carries TRBV6-6 and TRBJ1-5; possible D gene TRBD1, 6 bases. Trimming left V 6 bases short and J 5 bases short, with 11 bases between. The CDR3 runs 13 residues. CDR1 and CDR2 (germline): MNHNY, SVGAGI (reference sequence). The CDR3 protein is CASRDSPYQPQHF. In DNA, the CDR3 is TGTGCCAGCAGGGACAGCCCTTATCAGCCCCAGCATTTT.

This rearrangement joins TRBV5-1 to TRBJ2-1; D perhaps matches TRBD2 (6 bases). This CDR3 is 17 amino acids long. Trimming took 3 bases from V and 6 from J, leaving 22 bases between them. Per germline, CDR1 SGHRS and CDR2 YFSETQ. CDR3 protein: CASSSGWGLQVGNEQFF. CDR3 nucleotides: TGCGCCAGCAGCTCGGGGTGGGGACTCCAGGTCGGCAATGAGCAGTTCTTC.

The genes are TRBV28 and TRBJ2-5, with 14 bases fitting TRBD2. In germline, CDR1 is MDHEN, CDR2 SYDVKM. V dropped 6 bases and J dropped 4; count of bases not matched to a gene: 13. The CDR3 sequence is 18 residues long. The CDR3 DNA follows: TGTGCCAGCAGCGGCACCTTGGGACTAGCGGGAGTAGGAGAGACCCAGTACTTC. Amino acid sequence: CASSGTLGLAGVGETQYF.

This chain links TRBV18 with TRBJ1-2; D perhaps matches TRBD1 (5 bases). Trimming removed 2 bases at V and 1 base at J, with 11 bases between. Looked up from germline, CDR1 is KGHSH and CDR2 is LQKENI. The CDR3 spans 15 residues. CDR3 sequence: CASSPGATINYGYTF. The CDR3 region has the DNA TGTGCCAGCTCACCAGGGGCTACGATTAACTATGGCTACACCTTC.

In DNA form, the CDR3 reads TGTGCCAGCAGACCGTCAGACGTGGGCGGGAGGGGGACTAGCACAGATACGCAGTATTTT. Translation: CASRPSDVGGRGTSTDTQYF. The gene calls are TRBV28 and TRBJ2-3; TRBD2 matches at 9 bases. The CDR3 covers 20 residues. The ends lost 6 bases at V and 0 bases at J; junction bases unmatched: 19. Looked up from germline, CDR1 is MDHEN and CDR2 is SYDVKM.

The chain links TRBV6-5 to TRBJ2-1, with TRBD2 identical over 7 bases. This CDR3 comprises 15 residues. Germline CDR1 is MNHEY and CDR2 is SVGAGI. With V trimmed by 2 bases and J by 2 bases, 3 bases remained unmatched. CDR3 loop: CASSYASGAYNEQFF. CDR3 in DNA: TGTGCCAGCAGTTACGCTAGCGGAGCCTACAATGAGCAGTTCTTC.

The chain couples TRBV9 to TRBJ2-6, with 7 bases fitting TRBD2. The V gene's germline CDR1 is SGDLS and CDR2 YYNGEE. The CDR3 covers 19 residues. With 0 bases clipped from V and 3 bases from J, the junction kept 12 bases outside the gene matches. The CDR3 region has the DNA TGTGCCAGCAGCGTAGGGTCCAGCGGGACGTTGGGTGGGGCCAACGTCCTGACTTTC. It encodes CASSVGSSGTLGGANVLTF.

The V and J genes are TRBV7-9 and TRBJ1-6; 10 bases fit TRBD1. This CDR3 comprises 15 residues. Germline V CDR1 and CDR2: SEHNR, FQNEAQ (reference sequence). The J segment lost 7 bases and the V segment lost 4 bases, leaving 4 bases of the junction unmatched. The CDR3 bases are TGTGCCAGCAGCTCTCCGGGACAGGGGAATTCACCCCTCCACTTT. This codes for CASSSPGQGNSPLHF.